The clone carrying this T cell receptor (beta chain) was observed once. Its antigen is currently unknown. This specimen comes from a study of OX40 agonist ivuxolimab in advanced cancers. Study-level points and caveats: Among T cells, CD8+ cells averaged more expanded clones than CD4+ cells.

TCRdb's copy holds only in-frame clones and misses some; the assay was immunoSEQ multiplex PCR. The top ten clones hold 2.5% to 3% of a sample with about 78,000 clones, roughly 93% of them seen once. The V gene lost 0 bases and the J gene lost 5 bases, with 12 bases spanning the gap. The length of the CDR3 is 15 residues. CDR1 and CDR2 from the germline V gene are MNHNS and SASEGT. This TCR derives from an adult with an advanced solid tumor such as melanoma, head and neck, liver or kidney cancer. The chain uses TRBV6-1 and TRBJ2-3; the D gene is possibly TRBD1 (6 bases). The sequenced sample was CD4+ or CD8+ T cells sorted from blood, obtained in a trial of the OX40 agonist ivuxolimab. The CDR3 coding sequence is TGTGCCAGCAGTGAAGCGTCTGGGGGCAGAGATACGCAGTATTTT. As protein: CASSEASGGRDTQYF.